This T cell receptor (beta chain) was sequenced for a study of T cell clones after liver transplantation. Using immunoSEQ multiplex PCR, the repertoire was profiled, and TCRdb retains in-frame clones only, with some absent. The repertoire holds around 19,000 clones, with 78% as singletons. The V gene end was trimmed by 9 bases and the J gene end by 3 bases; junction bases not matched to a gene: 3. From germline, CDR1 is LNHDA and CDR2 SQIVND (reference sequence). CDR3 length: 13 amino acids. This material consisted of CD8+ T cells from blood, taken around 4.5 years after liver transplant. This sequence joins TRBV19 and TRBJ2-7, with TRBD2 matching 12 bases. The TCR sequence derives from a human patient who received a liver transplant. Some T cells may trace back to the graft donor. The DNA of the CDR3 is TGTGCCAGCCGACTAGCGGGGGACTACGAGCAGTACTTC. This codes for CASRLAGDYEQYF.